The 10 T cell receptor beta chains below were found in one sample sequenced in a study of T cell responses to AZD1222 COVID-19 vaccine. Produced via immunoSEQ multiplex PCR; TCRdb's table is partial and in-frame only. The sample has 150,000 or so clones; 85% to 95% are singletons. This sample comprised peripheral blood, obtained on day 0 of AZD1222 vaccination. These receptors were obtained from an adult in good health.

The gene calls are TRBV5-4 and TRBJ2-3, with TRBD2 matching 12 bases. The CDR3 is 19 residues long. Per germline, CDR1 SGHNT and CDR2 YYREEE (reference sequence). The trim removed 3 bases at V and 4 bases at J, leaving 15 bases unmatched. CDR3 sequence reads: CASSSPSGGAGSRADTQYF. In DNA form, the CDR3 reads TGTGCCAGCAGCTCCCCTAGCGGGGGGGCTGGGTCCCGAGCAGATACGCAGTATTTT.

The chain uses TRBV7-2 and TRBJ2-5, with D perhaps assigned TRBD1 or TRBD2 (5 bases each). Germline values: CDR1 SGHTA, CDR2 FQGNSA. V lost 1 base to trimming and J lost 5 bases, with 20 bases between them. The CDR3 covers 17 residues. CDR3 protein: CASSLVGGGDLRETQYF. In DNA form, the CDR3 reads TGTGCCAGCAGCTTAGTAGGTGGGGGAGATCTTCGGGAGACCCAGTACTTC.

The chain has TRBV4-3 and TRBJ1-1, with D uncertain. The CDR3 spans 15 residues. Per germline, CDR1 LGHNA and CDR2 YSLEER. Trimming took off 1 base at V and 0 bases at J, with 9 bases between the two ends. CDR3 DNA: TGCGCCAGCAGCCAAGGTCCGGTAATGAACACTGAAGCTTTCTTT. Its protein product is CASSQGPVMNTEAFF.

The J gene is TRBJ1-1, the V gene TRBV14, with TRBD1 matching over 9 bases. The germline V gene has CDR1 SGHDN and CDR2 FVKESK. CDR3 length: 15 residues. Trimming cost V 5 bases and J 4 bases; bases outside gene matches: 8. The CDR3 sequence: CASSRTTGGGTEAFF. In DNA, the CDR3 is TGTGCCAGCAGCAGAACGACAGGGGGAGGCACTGAAGCTTTCTTT.

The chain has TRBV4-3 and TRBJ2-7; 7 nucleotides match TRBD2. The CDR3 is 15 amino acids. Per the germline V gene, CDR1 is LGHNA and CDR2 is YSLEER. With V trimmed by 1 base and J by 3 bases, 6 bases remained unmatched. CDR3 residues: CASSQGAGVDYEQYF. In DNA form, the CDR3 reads TGCGCCAGCAGCCAAGGGGCGGGGGTAGACTACGAGCAGTACTTC.

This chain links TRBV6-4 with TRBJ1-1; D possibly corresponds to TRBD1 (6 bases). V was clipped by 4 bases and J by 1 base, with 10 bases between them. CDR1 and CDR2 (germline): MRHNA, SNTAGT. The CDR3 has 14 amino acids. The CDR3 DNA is TGTGCCAGCAGTGTAACAGGGACGAACACTGAAGCTTTCTTT. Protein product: CASSVTGTNTEAFF.

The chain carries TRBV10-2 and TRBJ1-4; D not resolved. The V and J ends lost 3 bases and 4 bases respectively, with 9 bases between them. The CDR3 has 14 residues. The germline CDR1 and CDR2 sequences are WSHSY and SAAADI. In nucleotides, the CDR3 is TGCGCCAGCAGTGATGTTTGGGGTAATGAAAAACTGTTTTTT. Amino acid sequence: CASSDVWGNEKLFF.

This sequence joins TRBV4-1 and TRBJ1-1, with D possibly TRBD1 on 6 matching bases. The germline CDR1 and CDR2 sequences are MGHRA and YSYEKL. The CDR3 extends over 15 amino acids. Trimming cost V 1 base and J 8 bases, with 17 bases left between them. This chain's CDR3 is CASSQGRQGPPEAFF. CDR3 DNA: TGCGCCAGCAGCCAAGGTAGGCAGGGGCCCCCCGAAGCTTTCTTT.

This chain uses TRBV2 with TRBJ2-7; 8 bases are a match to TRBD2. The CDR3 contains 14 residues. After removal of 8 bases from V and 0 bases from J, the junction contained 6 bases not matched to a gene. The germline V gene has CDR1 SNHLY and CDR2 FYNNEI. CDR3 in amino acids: CASLEGLVSYEQYF. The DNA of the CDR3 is TGTGCCAGCCTTGAGGGACTAGTCTCCTACGAGCAGTACTTC.

CDR3: CASRLADPMGYTF. The CDR3 DNA follows: TGTGCCAGTAGGCTGGCAGATCCTATGGGCTACACCTTC. The rearrangement joins TRBV19 to TRBJ1-2, with D unresolved. This CDR3 has 13 amino acids. Germline CDR1 LNHDA, CDR2 SQIVND (reference sequence). V lost 6 bases and J 8 bases, leaving 16 bases between the germline ends. Supplemented by reference TRBV19 and TRBJ1-2, the full variable domain reads DGGITQSPKYLFRKEGQNVTLSCEQNLNHDAMYWYRQDPGQGLRLIYYSQIVNDFQKGDIAEGYSVSREKKESFPLTVTSAQKNPTAFYLCASRLADPMGYTFGSGTRLTVV.